This TCR beta chain comes out of a study of OX40 agonist ivuxolimab in advanced cancers. Study-wide context: It was permissible to have had prior anti-PD-1, anti-PD-L1 or anti-CTLA-4 therapy, and around 40% had some.

Profiling relied on immunoSEQ multiplex PCR, and the TCRdb table lists in-frame clones only, not all of them. The sample has about 100,000 clones, 90% seen once; the top ten hold about 0.16%. General study results and limits: There were, on average, more expanded clones in CD8+ T cells than in CD4+. Patients with a partial response at 0.1-3.0 mg/kg had among the lowest clonal expansion.

As regards this clone: Antigen unknown.

Germline lookup yields CDR1 SGHRS and CDR2 YFSETQ. CDR3 size: 14 residues. With 0 bases removed from V and 4 bases from J, the gap between germline ends came to 10 bases. This sequence originates from an adult with an advanced solid tumor such as melanoma, head and neck, liver or kidney cancer. The material was CD4+ or CD8+ T cells sorted from blood, obtained in a trial of the OX40 agonist ivuxolimab. The rearrangement links TRBV5-1 to TRBJ1-1; D is uncertain. The CDR3 coding sequence is TGCGCCAGCAGCTTGGCGGCGTCAGGCACTGAAGCTTTCTTT. It encodes CASSLAASGTEAFF.